This TCR beta chain is drawn from a study of tumor and adjacent non-tumor tissue in lung cancer. As for the study in general: Histology: about a dozen adenocarcinoma, a couple of squamous cell carcinoma, 1 small cell lung cancer. Study results and limitations: TCR diversity was significantly greater in tumor than normal lung tissue.

TCRbeta libraries were built with three rounds of nested PCR, modified from ARM-PCR. One entry per CDR3 protein results from TCRdb running MiXCR on the multiplex PCR reads. In the table there are just over 200,000 distinct CDR3 sequences, 71% of which are singletons. RNA was extracted from bulk tissue without any cell sorting. Germline values: CDR1 DFQATT, CDR2 SNEGSKA (reference sequence). The CDR3 runs to 16 residues. This clonotype was detected only once. Its antigen is currently unknown. At one of its ends the junction is not consistent with the germline gene, which may arise from a read error. The receptor was derived from a man between 60 and 70 years old with non-small cell lung cancer. The chain combines TRBV20-1 with TRBJ2-5, with 7 bases fitting TRBD2. Sequences were obtained from lung tumor tissue. The CDR3 DNA is TGCAGTGCTAGGCCCGACCAGGGCATTGGGGGGGAGACCCAGCACTTC. Translated, it gives CSARPDQGIGGETQHF.